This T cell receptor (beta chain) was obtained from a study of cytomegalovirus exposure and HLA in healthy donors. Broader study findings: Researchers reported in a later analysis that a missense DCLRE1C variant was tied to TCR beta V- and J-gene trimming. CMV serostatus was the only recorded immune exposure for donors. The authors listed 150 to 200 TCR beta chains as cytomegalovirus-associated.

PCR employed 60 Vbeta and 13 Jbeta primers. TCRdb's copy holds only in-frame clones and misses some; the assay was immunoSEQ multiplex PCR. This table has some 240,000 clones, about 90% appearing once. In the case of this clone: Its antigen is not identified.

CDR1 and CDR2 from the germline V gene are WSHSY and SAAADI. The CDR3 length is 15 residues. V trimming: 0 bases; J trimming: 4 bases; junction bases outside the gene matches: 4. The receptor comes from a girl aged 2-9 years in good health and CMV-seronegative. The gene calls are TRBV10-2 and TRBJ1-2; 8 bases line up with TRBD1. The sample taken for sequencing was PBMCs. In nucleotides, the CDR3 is TGCGCCAGCAGTGAGTCACGGCAGGGGGCCTATGGCTACACCTTC. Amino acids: CASSESRQGAYGYTF.